This T cell receptor (beta chain) is drawn from a study of blood T cell repertoires in COVID-19. The table came from immunoSEQ multiplex PCR; TCRdb's copy has only in-frame clones and leaves some out. The sample lists 300,000 or so clones, 90% to 95% occurring once. Trimming at V came to 0 bases and at J to 3 bases, leaving 4 bases not matched to a gene. CDR1 is SGHNT and CDR2 is YYREEE in the germline V gene (reference sequence). This CDR3 spans 16 amino acids. Sequencing input: peripheral blood. The genes are TRBV5-4 and TRBJ2-7; 12 nucleotides match TRBD2. The receptor was isolated from a woman aged 25 to 45 with COVID-19, enrolled during active disease. The CDR3 nucleotides read TGTGCCAGCAGCTTGGAGACTAGCGGGAGAGGCTACGAGCAGTACTTC. Translation gives CASSLETSGRGYEQYF.